This TCR beta chain was recovered during a study of blood T cells in healthy people across ages. Through a sample-barcoded 5' primer and a J-beta primer mix, a second PCR was run for roughly 7 to 11 cycles. Each CDR3 protein gets one entry after TCRdb re-called the 5' RACE reads with MiXCR. The sample consists of about 1,600,000 distinct CDR3 sequences, approximately 42% of them appearing once. CDR1 MGHRA and CDR2 YSYEKL come from the germline V gene. Deletions cut 0 bases from V and 2 bases from J, with 7 bases between. The CDR3 sequence is 14 residues long. The sample taken for sequencing was blood. This chain uses TRBV4-1 with TRBJ1-2; D is unclear. This TCR was sampled from a young woman in good health. The CDR3 DNA follows: TGCGCCAGCAGCCAAGATGGAGTGAACTATGGCTACACCTTC. Amino acid sequence: CASSQDGVNYGYTF.